This T cell receptor beta chain was sequenced in a study of PD-1 blockade in classical Hodgkin lymphoma. General observations from the study: Baseline TCR diversity was reportedly lower in newly diagnosed patients than healthy donors. Patients newly diagnosed and complete responders had comparable baseline diversity. CD4+ TCR diversity, unlike CD8+, rose significantly by C4D1. Individuals initiating nivolumab under 1 year after ASCT were excluded.

Specified time point: cycle 4 day 1 (C4D1), after five to seven weeks of nivolumab. With no exception, relapse followed autologous stem cell transplantation in all patients, and brentuximab vedotin exposure varied. Purification of CD4+ T cells from thawed PBMCs was performed via magnetic negative selection. A word on this clone: As yet, its antigen is unknown.

Clones were sequenced by immunoSEQ multiplex PCR, and TCRdb holds only the in-frame ones, with some missing. The repertoire holds roughly 30,000 clones, with under 80% as singletons. The sequenced sample was CD4+ T cells from blood, obtained before the fourth cycle of nivolumab. This clonotype originated in a human donor with classical Hodgkin lymphoma.

The CDR3 nucleotides are TGTGCCAGCAGCCTCAGCGGGAGCCGCACAGATACGCAGTATTTT. It yields the protein CASSLSGSRTDTQYF. V and J are TRBV7-9 and TRBJ2-3; 8 positions agree with TRBD2. Germline-derived CDR1 and CDR2 are SEHNR and FQNEAQ (reference sequence). J lost 1 base, V lost 5 bases, and 5 bases had no gene match. The CDR3 extends over 15 amino acids.